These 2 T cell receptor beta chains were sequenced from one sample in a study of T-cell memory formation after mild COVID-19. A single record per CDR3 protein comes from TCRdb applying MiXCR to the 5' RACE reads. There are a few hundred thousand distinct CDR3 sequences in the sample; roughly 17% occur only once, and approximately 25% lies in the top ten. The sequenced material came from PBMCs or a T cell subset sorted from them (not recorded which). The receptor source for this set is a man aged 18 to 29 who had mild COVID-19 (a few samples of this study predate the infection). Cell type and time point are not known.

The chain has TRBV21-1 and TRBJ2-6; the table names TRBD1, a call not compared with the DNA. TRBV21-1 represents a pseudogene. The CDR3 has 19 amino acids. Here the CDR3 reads CASSLQRGGQSSGANVLTF. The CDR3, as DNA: TGTGCCAGCAGCCTACAAAGGGGGGGACAGTCCTCTGGGGCCAACGTCCTGACTTTC.

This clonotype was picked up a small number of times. The CDR3 sequence: CASSQATGSGYGYTF. CDR3 DNA sequence: TGCGCCAGCAGCCAAGCGACAGGGTCGGGCTATGGCTACACCTTC. This chain links TRBV4-3 with TRBJ1-2; 7 bases align to TRBD1. The CDR3 loop spans 15 amino acids. The V and J ends lost 1 base and 4 bases, in that order; junction bases with no gene match: 6. Germline V gene data show CDR1 as LGHNA and CDR2 as YSLEER.